This record concerns one T cell receptor beta chain sequence. The CDR3 length is 13 residues. Germline V gene data show CDR1 as SGHDT and CDR2 as YYEEEE. The germline V and J ends were trimmed by 0 bases and 6 bases, with 9 bases remaining between them. These data are taken from a study of T cell changes during pregnancy in multiple sclerosis. Clones were read by immunoSEQ multiplex PCR, and TCRdb kept only the in-frame ones, dropping some. The sample shows about 41,000 clones, 90% of them seen only once. Material: CD8+ T cells from peripheral blood mononuclear cells, obtained in the first trimester of pregnancy. The receptor was derived from a female donor with multiple sclerosis, enrolled in a pregnancy study. The genes are TRBV5-6 and TRBJ1-1; no definite D call. CDR3 in DNA: TGTGCCAGCAGCTTGGGTTCCCTCTCTGAAGCTTTCTTT. Translated, it gives CASSLGSLSEAFF.